This TCR beta chain comes out of a study of T cells after posttransplantation cyclophosphamide. Profiled with immunoSEQ multiplex PCR; TCRdb holds only in-frame clones, not every one. The repertoire includes 42,000 or so clones, about 92% of them detected once, and about 2.5% sits in the top ten. This clone was found a few times. Its matching antigen is unknown. Points from the study as a whole: Skin or GI-infiltrating T cells shared few TRB sequences with blood. Later blood repertoires were often dominated by clones from the donor CD8+ memory compartment. After PTCy, TRB diversity resembled that of CNI/methotrexate controls.

Treatment was busulfan-fludarabine conditioning, a marrow graft, and cyclophosphamide on days +3 and +4. The TCR originated in a male patient over 55 who received an allogeneic stem cell transplant from a related donor and was CMV-positive. Certain T cells may be donor cells from the graft. The sample consisted of PBMCs, taken about 64 days after allogeneic stem cell transplant with posttransplant cyclophosphamide.

The CDR3 loop is CASSPRSPSGGYTF. CDR3 nucleotides: TGTGCCAGCAGCCCCCGGTCACCGTCGGGTGGCTACACCTTC. The J gene is TRBJ1-2, the V gene TRBV7-2; no reliable D call. Germline V gene data show CDR1 as SGHTA and CDR2 as FQGNSA. This CDR3 contains 14 residues. V was shortened by 5 bases and J by 7 bases, with 17 bases between the two germline ends.